Listed below are T cell receptor beta chains from one sample, sequenced in a study of cytomegalovirus exposure and HLA in healthy donors. TCRdb's copy holds only in-frame clones and misses some; the assay was immunoSEQ multiplex PCR. The table includes more than 150,000 clones, about 80% detected once. Sequencing was carried out using PBMCs. These receptors were obtained from a woman aged 30 to 39 in good health and CMV-seronegative. CDR3s include the opening cysteine and the closing phenylalanine or tryptophan. Fields, in order: clone size, D gene, J gene, V gene, CDR3 protein, CDR3 DNA. A D gene is named only where the DNA matches it firmly. Some rows mark clone size as missing; the rest say once, few, many or name a class of expanded clone.

size: .
D: TRBD2
J: TRBJ2-3
V: TRBV7-2
CDR3: CASSLRTSGGGADTQYF
DNA: TGTGCCAGCAGCTTACGGACTAGCGGGGGTGGTGCAGATACGCAGTATTTT

size: .
D: TRBD2
J: TRBJ2-1
V: TRBV4-3
CDR3: CASSQDGLAEYNEQFF
DNA: TGCGCCAGCAGCCAAGACGGACTAGCGGAGTACAATGAGCAGTTCTTC

size: .
D: TRBD1
J: TRBJ2-1
V: TRBV7-6
CDR3: CASSRTTGGFNQFEQFF
DNA: TGTGCCAGCAGCCGAACAACAGGGGGCTTCAATCAATTTGAGCAGTTCTTC

size: .
D: TRBD1
J: TRBJ1-2
V: TRBV11-2
CDR3: CASSLAATGNYGYTF
DNA: TGTGCCAGCAGCTTAGCGGCGACAGGGAACTATGGCTACACCTTC

size: .
D: .
J: TRBJ2-3
V: TRBV4-2
CDR3: CASSQGPNAGSDTQYF
DNA: TGTGCCAGCAGCCAAGGTCCCAACGCAGGGTCCGATACGCAGTATTTT

size: .
D: .
J: TRBJ2-2
V: TRBV7-2
CDR3: CASSIGPGSTGELFF
DNA: TGTGCCAGCAGCATTGGGCCAGGGTCAACCGGGGAGCTGTTTTTT

size: .
D: .
J: TRBJ1-1
V: TRBV7-2
CDR3: CASSARAANTEAFF
DNA: TGTGCCAGCAGCGCCAGGGCGGCCAACACTGAAGCTTTCTTT

size: .
D: TRBD1
J: TRBJ1-2
V: TRBV30
CDR3: CAWQGQFYGYTF
DNA: TGTGCCTGGCAGGGACAGTTTTATGGCTACACCTTC

size: .
D: .
J: TRBJ1-1
V: TRBV7-9
CDR3: CASSRQQGEPEAFF
DNA: TGTGCCAGCAGCCGCCAACAGGGTGAACCTGAAGCTTTCTTT

size: .
D: TRBD1
J: TRBJ1-2
V: TRBV7-2
CDR3: CASTPSGGPNYGYTF
DNA: TGTGCCAGCACCCCCTCAGGGGGCCCTAACTATGGCTACACCTTC

size: .
D: TRBD1
J: TRBJ2-3
V: TRBV5-6
CDR3: CASSPGTGYRGSDTQYF
DNA: TGTGCCAGCAGCCCGGGAACGGGTTACAGGGGTTCGGATACGCAGTATTTT

size: few
D: TRBD1
J: TRBJ1-1
V: TRBV29-1
CDR3: CSVENSGGTEAFF
DNA: TGCAGCGTTGAGAACTCAGGGGGCACTGAAGCTTTCTTT

size: .
D: TRBD1
J: TRBJ1-2
V: TRBV5-6
CDR3: CASSPGDRGSGYTF
DNA: TGTGCCAGCAGCCCGGGGGACAGGGGGAGCGGCTACACCTTC

size: .
D: .
J: TRBJ2-3
V: TRBV2
CDR3: CASILQAGSASTDTQYF
DNA: TGTGCCAGCATCCTCCAGGCGGGATCCGCTAGCACAGATACGCAGTATTTT

size: .
D: .
J: TRBJ2-4
V: TRBV5-6
CDR3: CASSFRGAKNIQYF
DNA: TGTGCCAGCAGTTTCAGGGGAGCTAAAAACATTCAGTACTTC

size: .
D: .
J: TRBJ1-1
V: TRBV30
CDR3: CAWSVPRNTEAFF
DNA: TGTGCCTGGAGTGTACCGAGGAACACTGAAGCTTTCTTT

size: few
D: TRBD1
J: TRBJ1-1
V: TRBV6-1
CDR3: CASTPTGGAFTEAFF
DNA: TGTGCCAGCACCCCGACAGGGGGCGCGTTTACTGAAGCTTTCTTT

size: .
D: .
J: TRBJ1-5
V: TRBV29-1
CDR3: CSVGRDTNQPQHF
DNA: TGCAGCGTTGGAAGGGACACCAATCAGCCCCAGCATTTT

size: .
D: .
J: TRBJ2-7
V: TRBV4-2
CDR3: CASSRYRDNSYEQYF
DNA: TGTGCCAGCAGCCGCTACCGGGACAACTCCTACGAGCAGTACTTC

size: .
D: TRBD1
J: TRBJ1-1
V: TRBV2
CDR3: CASHGTGGANTEAFF
DNA: TGTGCCAGCCACGGGACAGGGGGCGCGAACACTGAAGCTTTCTTT

size: .
D: .
J: TRBJ1-1
V: TRBV29-1
CDR3: CSVASLSSNAEAFF
DNA: TGCAGCGTTGCCAGCTTATCTAGTAACGCTGAAGCTTTCTTT

size: .
D: TRBD1
J: TRBJ1-2
V: TRBV7-9
CDR3: CSSSLQGAGGRGYTF
DNA: TGTTCCAGCAGCTTACAGGGGGCCGGGGGACGAGGCTACACCTTC

size: .
D: TRBD2
J: TRBJ2-1
V: TRBV7-9
CDR3: CASSLRTSGSNEQFF
DNA: TGTGCCAGCAGCCTACGAACTAGCGGATCCAATGAGCAGTTCTTC

size: .
D: .
J: TRBJ2-7
V: TRBV2
CDR3: CASRTGHNSYEQYF
DNA: TGTGCCAGCAGGACGGGACATAACTCCTACGAGCAGTACTTC

size: .
D: .
J: TRBJ1-4
V: TRBV7-9
CDR3: CASSLIWSNEKLFF
DNA: TGTGCCAGCAGCTTAATCTGGAGTAATGAAAAACTGTTTTTT

size: .
D: TRBD1
J: TRBJ2-4
V: TRBV10-2
CDR3: CASSNPGDRGPGIQYF
DNA: TGCGCCAGCAGTAACCCGGGGGACAGGGGGCCGGGCATTCAGTACTTC

size: .
D: TRBD2
J: TRBJ2-3
V: TRBV27
CDR3: CASSTIAGGHTDTQYF
DNA: TGTGCCAGCAGTACAATAGCGGGGGGGCACACAGATACGCAGTATTTT

size: .
D: TRBD1
J: TRBJ2-7
V: TRBV5-1
CDR3: CASSSRQGSYEQYF
DNA: TGCGCCAGCAGCTCAAGACAGGGATCCTACGAGCAGTACTTC

size: .
D: TRBD1
J: TRBJ1-5
V: TRBV9
CDR3: CASSDRGQVMPQHF
DNA: TGTGCCAGCAGCGATAGAGGACAGGTCATGCCCCAGCATTTT

size: .
D: .
J: TRBJ2-7
V: TRBV29-1
CDR3: CSVESPGGTYEQYF
DNA: TGCAGCGTTGAGTCCCCAGGGGGGACCTACGAGCAGTACTTC

size: .
D: TRBD1
J: TRBJ1-1
V: TRBV7-9
CDR3: CASSFLQGGVTEAFF
DNA: TGTGCCAGCAGCTTCCTACAGGGGGGCGTCACTGAAGCTTTCTTT

size: .
D: TRBD1
J: TRBJ1-2
V: TRBV19
CDR3: CASSSKQGAIAYGYTF
DNA: TGTGCCAGTAGTTCCAAACAGGGGGCTATCGCCTATGGCTACACCTTC

size: .
D: .
J: TRBJ2-6
V: TRBV5-6
CDR3: CASSVYSGANGLTF
DNA: TGTGCCAGCAGCGTCTACTCTGGGGCCAACGGCCTGACTTTC

size: .
D: .
J: TRBJ1-5
V: TRBV5-1
CDR3: CASREHPGGNQPQHF
DNA: TGCGCCAGCAGGGAACACCCCGGAGGCAATCAGCCCCAGCATTTT

size: few
D: .
J: TRBJ1-1
V: TRBV9
CDR3: CASSVGEQNTEAFF
DNA: TGTGCCAGCAGCGTAGGGGAGCAGAACACTGAAGCTTTCTTT

size: .
D: .
J: TRBJ2-1
V: TRBV7-8
CDR3: CASSERTVINEQFF
DNA: TGTGCCAGCAGCGAGCGGACGGTGATAAATGAGCAGTTCTTC

size: once
D: .
J: TRBJ2-7
V: TRBV14
CDR3: CASSHVVDQGAYEQYF
DNA: TGTGCCAGCAGCCACGTGGTTGATCAGGGCGCCTACGAGCAGTACTTC

size: .
D: TRBD2
J: TRBJ2-7
V: TRBV7-2
CDR3: CASSQGTSGYYEQYF
DNA: TGTGCCAGCAGTCAAGGGACTAGCGGTTACTACGAGCAGTACTTC

size: .
D: TRBD2
J: TRBJ2-5
V: TRBV7-2
CDR3: CASSLQAGEGTQETQYF
DNA: TGTGCCAGCAGCTTACAGGCGGGAGAGGGGACCCAAGAGACCCAGTACTTC

size: .
D: .
J: TRBJ2-7
V: TRBV5-6
CDR3: CASSPDGFRGEQYF
DNA: TGTGCCAGCAGCCCGGACGGATTTCGGGGGGAGCAGTACTTC

size: .
D: TRBD1
J: TRBJ2-5
V: TRBV11-2
CDR3: CASSTQGAVETQYF
DNA: TGTGCCAGCAGCACACAGGGGGCAGTGGAGACCCAGTACTTC

size: once
D: .
J: TRBJ2-1
V: TRBV9
CDR3: CASSGRRYEQFF
DNA: TGTGCCAGCAGCGGACGGAGATATGAGCAGTTCTTC

size: once
D: TRBD1
J: TRBJ2-7
V: TRBV11-3
CDR3: CASSLGGQGTYEQYF
DNA: TGTGCCAGCAGCTTAGGGGGACAGGGAACCTACGAGCAGTACTTC

size: few
D: TRBD1
J: TRBJ1-1
V: TRBV4-3
CDR3: CASSWTGGVTEAFF
DNA: TGCGCCAGCAGCTGGACAGGGGGAGTCACTGAAGCTTTCTTT

size: .
D: TRBD2
J: TRBJ2-7
V: TRBV11-2
CDR3: CASSPLGGAYEQYF
DNA: TGTGCCAGCAGCCCACTTGGGGGGGCCTACGAGCAGTACTTC

size: .
D: TRBD1
J: TRBJ1-1
V: TRBV5-4
CDR3: CASSQRDRLNTEAFF
DNA: TGTGCCAGCAGCCAACGGGACAGATTGAACACTGAAGCTTTCTTT

size: once
D: .
J: TRBJ2-1
V: TRBV18
CDR3: CALATEGYNEQFF
DNA: TGTGCCCTAGCCACGGAGGGGTACAATGAGCAGTTCTTC

size: few
D: .
J: TRBJ2-5
V: TRBV5-1
CDR3: CASSPEGETQYF
DNA: TGCGCCAGCAGCCCGGAGGGCGAGACCCAGTACTTC